One T cell receptor (beta chain) is described in this entry. This CDR3 has 15 amino acids. V was clipped by 2 bases and J by 3 bases; unmatched bases: 2. Germline values: CDR1 SGHVS, CDR2 FNYEAQ. The sample originates from a study of control samples from healthy donors and cancer patients. Sequencing used immunoSEQ multiplex PCR; TCRdb keeps in-frame clones, though not all of them. The table includes fewer than 300,000 clones, roughly 82% detected once. The V call is TRBV7-6, the J call TRBJ2-2; 8 nucleotides line up with TRBD2. The sequence was obtained from a woman aged 60-75 years with lung cancer. Material for sequencing was PBMCs. CDR3 DNA: TGTGCCAGCAGCTTATCCGGGGGGGACACCGGGGAGCTGTTTTTT. It codes for CASSLSGGDTGELFF.